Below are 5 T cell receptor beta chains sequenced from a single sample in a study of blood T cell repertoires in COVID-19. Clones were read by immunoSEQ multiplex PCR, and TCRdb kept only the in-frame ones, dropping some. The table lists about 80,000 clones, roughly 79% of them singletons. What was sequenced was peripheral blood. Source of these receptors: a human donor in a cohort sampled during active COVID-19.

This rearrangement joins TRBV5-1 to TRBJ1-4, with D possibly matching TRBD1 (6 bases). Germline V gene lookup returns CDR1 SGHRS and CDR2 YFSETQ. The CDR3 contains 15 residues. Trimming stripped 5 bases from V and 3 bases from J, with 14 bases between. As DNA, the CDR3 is TGCGCCAGCAGTCACGCGGGGGCGTCTAATGAAAAACTGTTTTTT. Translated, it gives CASSHAGASNEKLFF.

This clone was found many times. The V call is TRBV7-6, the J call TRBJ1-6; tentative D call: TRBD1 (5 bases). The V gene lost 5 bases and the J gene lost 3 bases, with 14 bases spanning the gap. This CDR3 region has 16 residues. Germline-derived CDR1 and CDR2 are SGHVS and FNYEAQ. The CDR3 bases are TGTGCCAGCAGCCCGGGAGGGGTCGGCTATAATTCACCCCTCCACTTT. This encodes CASSPGGVGYNSPLHF.

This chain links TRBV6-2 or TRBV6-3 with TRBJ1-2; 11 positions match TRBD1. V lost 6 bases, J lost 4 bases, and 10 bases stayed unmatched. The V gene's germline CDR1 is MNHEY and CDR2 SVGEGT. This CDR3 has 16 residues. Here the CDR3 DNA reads TGTGCCAGCAGCCCAACACGGACAGGGGGCAGCTATGGCTACACCTTC. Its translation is CASSPTRTGGSYGYTF.

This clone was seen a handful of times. In nucleotides, the CDR3 is TGTGCCAGTAGTATATACGATCGGGGGAGCCAGCCCCAGCATTTT. Translating it yields CASSIYDRGSQPQHF. The chain carries TRBV19 and TRBJ1-5; weak D call: TRBD1 (5 bases). Germline V CDR1 and CDR2: LNHDA, SQIVND (reference sequence). The V gene lost 2 bases and the J gene lost 7 bases, with 15 bases spanning the gap. This CDR3 contains 15 residues. Filled out from reference TRBV19 and TRBJ1-5, the complete variable domain reads DGGITQSPKYLFRKEGQNVTLSCEQNLNHDAMYWYRQDPGQGLRLIYYSQIVNDFQKGDIAEGYSVSREKKESFPLTVTSAQKNPTAFYLCASSIYDRGSQPQHFGDGTRLSIL.

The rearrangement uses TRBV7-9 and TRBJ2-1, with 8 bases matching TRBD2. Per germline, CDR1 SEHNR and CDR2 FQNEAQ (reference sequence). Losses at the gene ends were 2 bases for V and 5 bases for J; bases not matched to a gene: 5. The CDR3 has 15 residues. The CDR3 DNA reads TGTGCCAGCAGCTTAACCACTAGCGGACACAATGAGCAGTTCTTC. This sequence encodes CASSLTTSGHNEQFF.